One and the same sample provided the 6 T cell receptor beta chains below, sequenced in a study of T-cell reconstitution after alpha-beta-depleted transplantation in children. For TCRbeta, the library was prepared with unique molecular identifiers. TCRdb passed the PCR reads through MiXCR, listing each CDR3 protein once. There are a few hundred thousand distinct CDR3 sequences in the sample; 10% occur only once, and 2% to 2.5% lies in the top ten. This sample comprised PBMCs from the stem cell graft donor, obtained from the stem cell graft. These receptors all stem from a human donor who donated a stem cell graft to a child with acute lymphoblastic leukemia.

This clonotype was observed a few times. The rearrangement uses TRBV16 and TRBJ1-1, with a tentative D call TRBD1 (6 bases). Trimming took off 2 bases at V and 9 bases at J, with 25 bases between the two ends. Germline assignment: CDR1 KGHSY and CDR2 FQNENV. This CDR3 region has 17 residues. CDR3 in DNA: TGTGCCAGCAGCCAAATCCATCCAGCGGAGGGGGGAACTAAAGCTTTCTTT. It codes for CASSQIHPAEGGTKAFF.

A few counts support this clonotype. V is TRBV7-9 and J is TRBJ1-4; D uncertain. The CDR3 consists of 12 residues. CDR1 and CDR2 (germline): SEHNR, FQNEAQ (reference sequence). Trimming took 4 bases from V and 8 from J, leaving 8 bases between them. The DNA of the CDR3 is TGTGCCAGCAGCTACGAAGGCGAAAAACTGTTTTTT. Translating it yields CASSYEGEKLFF.

The sample holds a few counts of this clonotype. The chain joins TRBV5-1 to TRBJ1-1; D is unresolved. The CDR3 covers 14 residues. Per germline, CDR1 SGHRS and CDR2 YFSETQ. V was clipped by 4 bases and J by 2 bases, with 12 bases between them. CDR3 protein: CASSLRQVNTEAFF. CDR3 nucleotides: TGCGCCAGCAGCCTTAGACAAGTAAACACTGAAGCTTTCTTT.

In its sample, this clonotype was seen many times. The chain links TRBV18 to TRBJ2-5; D is undetermined. The CDR3 has 13 residues. CDR1 is KGHSH and CDR2 is LQKENI in the germline V gene. Deletions cut 3 bases from V and 4 bases from J, with 9 bases between. The CDR3 loop is CASSPFGTETQYF. CDR3 DNA sequence: TGTGCCAGCTCACCGTTTGGTACAGAGACCCAGTACTTC.

V usage is TRBV6-2 or TRBV6-3 and J usage is TRBJ2-1; TRBD2 matches at 8 bases. V dropped 7 bases and J dropped 7; count of bases not matched to a gene: 9. The CDR3 loop spans 14 amino acids. Germline-derived CDR1 and CDR2 are MNHEY and SVGEGT. The CDR3 region has the DNA TGTGCCAGCACCAACGGGGGGGTCGAGAATGAGCAGTTCTTC. Translation gives CASTNGGVENEQFF.

The genes are TRBV9 and TRBJ2-5; possibly TRBD2 for D (5 bases). The germline V and J ends were trimmed by 4 bases and 3 bases, with 13 bases remaining between them. Germline-derived CDR1 and CDR2 are SGDLS and YYNGEE. The CDR3 totals 14 residues. CDR3 sequence: CASSPERDKETQYF. The DNA of the CDR3 is TGTGCCAGCAGCCCCGAGAGGGATAAAGAGACCCAGTACTTC.